This T cell receptor (beta chain) was captured in a study of cytomegalovirus exposure and HLA in healthy donors. About the study: Around 77 million unique TCRs from HLA-typed donors made up an early data release. Study results and limitations: Later work showed greater clonal expansion in HLA-associated TCR beta chains than in equally common others. Trimming of TCR beta V- and J-genes showed a link, identified in a later analysis, to a missense DCLRE1C variant. Presence/absence comparisons presumed near-even sequencing depth among donors.

This clone has just a few counts. Its specificity is unknown. J lost 4 bases, V lost 1 base, and 9 bases had no gene match. This CDR3 is 18 amino acids long. From germline, CDR1 is SGDLS and CDR2 YYNGEE. PCR was performed using 60 Vbeta and 13 Jbeta primers. Sequenced by immunoSEQ multiplex PCR; TCRdb stores in-frame clones only, minus some. The sample shows roughly 250,000 clones, 84% of them seen only once. This receptor was taken from a woman aged 40 to 55 in good health and CMV-seropositive. Sequencing used PBMCs. This chain joins TRBV9 and TRBJ2-3; 13 bases are shared with TRBD2. The CDR3 sequence: CASSVQGLAGVGADTQYF. Written as DNA, the CDR3 is TGTGCCAGCAGCGTACAAGGACTAGCGGGAGTTGGGGCAGATACGCAGTATTTT.